Below are 19 T cell receptor beta chains sequenced from a single sample in a study of response to subunit inactivated influenza vaccine. TCRdb used MiXCR to reprocess the RT-PCR reads, holding one entry per CDR3 protein. There are about 540,000 distinct CDR3 sequences in the sample; approximately 24% occur only once, and around 2.8% lies in the top ten. These data also formed part of another study, on T cells expressing NK-cell markers. From that report: 5'RACE template switching with UMIs generated TCR beta cDNA.

Sample: CD4+ T cells sorted from PBMCs, taken roughly 12 days after vaccination. The receptors come from a man between 45 and 60 years old who received an inactivated influenza vaccine.

This chain joins TRBV11-2 and TRBJ2-2; 7 nucleotides line up with TRBD1. V was pared by 5 bases and J by 1 base, with 4 bases of the junction left unmatched. The CDR3 is made up of 15 amino acids. CDR1 SGHAT and CDR2 FQNNGV come from the germline V gene. The CDR3 region is CASSPGTENTGELFF. DNA of the CDR3: TGTGCCAGCAGCCCGGGGACAGAGAACACCGGGGAGCTGTTTTTT.

This clonotype was counted between two and nine times. The V and J genes are TRBV7-6 and TRBJ1-5; 9 nucleotides align to TRBD1. Unmatched junction bases numbered 9, after V lost 5 bases and J lost 1 base. Germline assignment: CDR1 SGHVS and CDR2 FNYEAQ. CDR3 length equals 17 residues. The CDR3 bases are TGTGCCAGCAGCGCAGGACAGGGGTGGGCAAGCAATCAGCCCCAGCATTTT. Its translation is CASSAGQGWASNQPQHF.

This clonotype was seen more than once but under ten times. CDR3 nucleotide sequence: TGCAGTGCTAGACCCGGGGCTATCACAGATACGCAGTATTTT. It specifies CSARPGAITDTQYF. The chain recombines TRBV20-1 with TRBJ2-3; D possibly uses TRBD1 or TRBD2 (5 bases each). The CDR3 spans 14 residues. Germline V gene lookup returns CDR1 DFQATT and CDR2 SNEGSKA (reference sequence). Trimming pared 2 bases from V and 2 bases from J, leaving 11 bases between.

The chain's CDR3 is CSVNPTGQETQYF. The CDR3 DNA sequence: TGCAGTGTTAACCCGACAGGGCAAGAGACCCAGTACTTC. This sequence joins TRBV20-1 and TRBJ2-5; 7 bases are a match to TRBD1. The CDR3 extends over 13 amino acids. The germline V gene encodes CDR1 DFQATT and CDR2 SNEGSKA (reference sequence). The V segment lost 7 bases and the J segment 2 bases; nucleotides outside the gene matches: 7.

This clonotype was observed a few times. V and J are TRBV7-2 and TRBJ2-2; tentative D call: TRBD1 (5 bases). CDR3 length equals 16 residues. CDR1 is SGHTA and CDR2 is FQGNSA in the germline V gene. Trimming pared 5 bases from V and 3 bases from J, leaving 16 bases between. The CDR3 DNA sequence: TGTGCCAGCAGCCTGTCCCAGGGTCACTACACCGGGGAGCTGTTTTTT. This translates into CASSLSQGHYTGELFF.

The chain carries TRBV5-1 and TRBJ2-7; D may be TRBD2 (6 bases). CDR1 is SGHRS, CDR2 YFSETQ, per germline. The CDR3 spans 15 residues. The V gene lost 0 bases and the J gene lost 5 bases, with 15 bases spanning the gap. In DNA form, the CDR3 reads TGCGCCAGCAGCTTGGATGGGGGGTATGGCCACGAGCAGTACTTC. Its translation: CASSLDGGYGHEQYF. Using reference TRBV5-1 and TRBJ2-7 for the parts outside the CDR3, the full variable domain is KAGVTQTPRYLIKTRGQQVTLSCSPISGHRSVSWYQQTPGQGLQFLFEYFSETQRNKGNFPGRFSGRQFSNSRSEMNVSTLELGDSALYLCASSLDGGYGHEQYFGPGTRLTVT.

The chain links TRBV20-1 to TRBJ2-1, with D possibly TRBD2 on 6 matching bases. Germline V CDR1 and CDR2: DFQATT, SNEGSKA (reference sequence). The CDR3 covers 13 residues. The germline V and J ends were trimmed by 4 bases and 8 bases, with 15 bases remaining between them. The CDR3, as DNA: TGCAGTGCTACCAGGGTAGGAGGGCATGAGCAGTTCTTC. Its translation: CSATRVGGHEQFF.

The chain employs TRBV6-2 or TRBV6-3 and TRBJ2-1, with TRBD2 identical over 11 bases. Germline values: CDR1 MNHEY, CDR2 SVGEGT. The CDR3 totals 18 residues. Losses at the gene ends were 4 bases for V and 4 bases for J; bases not matched to a gene: 12. For the CDR3, the DNA is TGTGCCAGCAGTTCAAACCTTGCTAGCGGGGGGCTATACAATGAGCAGTTCTTC. It codes for CASSSNLASGGLYNEQFF.

This clonotype showed up many times. This rearrangement joins TRBV5-1 to TRBJ2-3; D gene ambiguous. This CDR3 is 13 amino acids long. V lost 0 bases and J 6 bases, leaving 8 bases between the germline ends. CDR1 and CDR2 from the germline V gene are SGHRS and YFSETQ. The CDR3 DNA reads as TGCGCCAGCAGCTTGGGCCGGCGGGATACGCAGTATTTT. Amino acid sequence: CASSLGRRDTQYF.

The chain employs TRBV20-1 and TRBJ2-1; a possible D gene is TRBD2 (5 bases). Per the germline V gene, CDR1 is DFQATT and CDR2 is SNEGSKA (reference sequence). The CDR3 contains 12 residues. Trimming shortened V by 3 bases and J by 8 bases, and 11 bases separated the two germline ends. CDR3 sequence (DNA): TGCAGTGCTAGTCTTTCGGACTATGAGCAGTTCTTC. Encoded protein: CSASLSDYEQFF.

In its sample, this clonotype was seen a few times. This rearrangement joins TRBV6-1 to TRBJ2-5; the match to TRBD2 covers 13 bases. This CDR3 has 16 residues. Germline CDR1 is MNHNS and CDR2 is SASEGT. With V trimmed by 4 bases and J by 3 bases, 5 bases remained unmatched. CDR3 sequence reads: CASSGWTSGGKETQYF. CDR3 nucleotides: TGTGCCAGCAGTGGGTGGACTAGCGGGGGTAAAGAGACCCAGTACTTC.

This rearrangement joins TRBV7-2 to TRBJ2-3; no clear D gene. CDR1 is SGHTA, CDR2 FQGNSA, per germline. V shed 3 bases and J shed 3 bases, with 16 bases lying between them. The CDR3 length is 16 residues. Here the CDR3 DNA reads TGTGCCAGCAGCTTTCGCCGGGCCCCCAGGACAGATACGCAGTATTTT. It encodes CASSFRRAPRTDTQYF.

The chain is built from TRBV7-9 and TRBJ1-1, with D possibly TRBD1 on 6 matching bases. The CDR3 has 15 residues. Germline V gene lookup returns CDR1 SEHNR and CDR2 FQNEAQ (reference sequence). The ends were cut back, 5 bases at V and 10 bases at J, with 23 bases in the middle. The CDR3: CASSQRQVAPWGAFF. DNA of the CDR3: TGTGCCAGCAGCCAAAGACAGGTTGCCCCCTGGGGAGCTTTCTTT.

CDR3 in amino acids: CASSQVPGTFNEKLFF. CDR3 nucleotide sequence: TGCGCCAGCAGCCAAGTCCCGGGGACATTTAATGAAAAACTGTTTTTT. The gene calls are TRBV4-3 and TRBJ1-4; D is perhaps TRBD1 (6 bases). Trimming cost V 1 base and J 4 bases, with 13 bases left between them. CDR1 and CDR2 (germline): LGHNA, YSLEER. The CDR3 has 16 amino acids.

The genes are TRBV10-3 and TRBJ2-7; 11 bases agree with TRBD1. V dropped 5 bases and J dropped 5; count of bases not matched to a gene: 8. The CDR3 loop spans 15 amino acids. Germline V lookup: CDR1 ENHRY, CDR2 SYGVKD. CDR3 protein: CAISRGTGGFNEQYF. Written as DNA, the CDR3 is TGTGCCATCAGTCGGGGGACAGGGGGATTTAACGAGCAGTACTTC.

This chain uses TRBV6-2 or TRBV6-3 with TRBJ2-2, with TRBD2 matching over 11 bases. With 4 bases clipped from V and 0 bases from J, the junction kept 10 bases outside the gene matches. This CDR3 has 19 residues. Per germline, CDR1 MNHEY and CDR2 SVGEGT. This chain's CDR3 is CASSFRLAGGSANTGELFF. In DNA, the CDR3 is TGTGCCAGCAGTTTTCGCCTAGCGGGAGGCTCCGCGAACACCGGGGAGCTGTTTTTT.

This clonotype was detected many times. The chain employs TRBV6-5 and TRBJ2-7; 7 bases agree with TRBD2. The junction had 14 bases not matched to a gene; V was cut back by 6 bases and J by 0 bases. This CDR3 comprises 17 residues. Germline values: CDR1 MNHEY, CDR2 SVGAGI. CDR3 sequence (DNA): TGTGCCAGCAGACCGACATTAGCGGGCGTAAACTCCTACGAGCAGTACTTC. Amino acid sequence: CASRPTLAGVNSYEQYF.

This chain joins TRBV4-2 and TRBJ2-5; possibly TRBD2 for D (6 bases). Trimming cost V 0 bases and J 5 bases, with 13 bases left between them. Germline-derived CDR1 and CDR2 are LGHNA and YNFKEQ. This CDR3 has 15 amino acids. The CDR3 reads CASSQDLDYLETQYF. The CDR3 DNA follows: TGTGCCAGCAGCCAAGATTTGGACTATTTGGAGACCCAGTACTTC.

The chain joins TRBV7-2 to TRBJ2-1; no definite D call. V was pared by 2 bases and J by 4 bases, with 15 bases between. The CDR3 is 16 residues long. CDR1 is SGHTA, CDR2 FQGNSA, per germline. This CDR3 reads CASSLMAAFPYNEQFF. The DNA of the CDR3 is TGTGCCAGCAGCTTAATGGCGGCATTTCCTTACAATGAGCAGTTCTTC.